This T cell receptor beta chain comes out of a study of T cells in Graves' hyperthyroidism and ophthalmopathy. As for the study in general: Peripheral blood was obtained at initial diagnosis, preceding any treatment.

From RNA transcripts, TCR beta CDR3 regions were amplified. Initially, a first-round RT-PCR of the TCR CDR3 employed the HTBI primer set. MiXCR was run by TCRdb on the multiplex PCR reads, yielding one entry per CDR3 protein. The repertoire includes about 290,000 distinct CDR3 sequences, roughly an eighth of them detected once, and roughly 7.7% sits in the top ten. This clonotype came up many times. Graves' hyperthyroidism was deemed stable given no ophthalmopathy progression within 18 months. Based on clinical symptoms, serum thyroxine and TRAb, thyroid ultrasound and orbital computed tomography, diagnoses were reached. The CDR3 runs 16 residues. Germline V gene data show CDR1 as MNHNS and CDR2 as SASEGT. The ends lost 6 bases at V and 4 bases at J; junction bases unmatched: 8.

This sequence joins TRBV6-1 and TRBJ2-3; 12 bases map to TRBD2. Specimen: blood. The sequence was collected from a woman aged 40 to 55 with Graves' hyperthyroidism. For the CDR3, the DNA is TGTGCCAGCAGCGGGCCGACTAGCGGGAGCCCAGATACGCAGTATTTT. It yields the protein CASSGPTSGSPDTQYF.